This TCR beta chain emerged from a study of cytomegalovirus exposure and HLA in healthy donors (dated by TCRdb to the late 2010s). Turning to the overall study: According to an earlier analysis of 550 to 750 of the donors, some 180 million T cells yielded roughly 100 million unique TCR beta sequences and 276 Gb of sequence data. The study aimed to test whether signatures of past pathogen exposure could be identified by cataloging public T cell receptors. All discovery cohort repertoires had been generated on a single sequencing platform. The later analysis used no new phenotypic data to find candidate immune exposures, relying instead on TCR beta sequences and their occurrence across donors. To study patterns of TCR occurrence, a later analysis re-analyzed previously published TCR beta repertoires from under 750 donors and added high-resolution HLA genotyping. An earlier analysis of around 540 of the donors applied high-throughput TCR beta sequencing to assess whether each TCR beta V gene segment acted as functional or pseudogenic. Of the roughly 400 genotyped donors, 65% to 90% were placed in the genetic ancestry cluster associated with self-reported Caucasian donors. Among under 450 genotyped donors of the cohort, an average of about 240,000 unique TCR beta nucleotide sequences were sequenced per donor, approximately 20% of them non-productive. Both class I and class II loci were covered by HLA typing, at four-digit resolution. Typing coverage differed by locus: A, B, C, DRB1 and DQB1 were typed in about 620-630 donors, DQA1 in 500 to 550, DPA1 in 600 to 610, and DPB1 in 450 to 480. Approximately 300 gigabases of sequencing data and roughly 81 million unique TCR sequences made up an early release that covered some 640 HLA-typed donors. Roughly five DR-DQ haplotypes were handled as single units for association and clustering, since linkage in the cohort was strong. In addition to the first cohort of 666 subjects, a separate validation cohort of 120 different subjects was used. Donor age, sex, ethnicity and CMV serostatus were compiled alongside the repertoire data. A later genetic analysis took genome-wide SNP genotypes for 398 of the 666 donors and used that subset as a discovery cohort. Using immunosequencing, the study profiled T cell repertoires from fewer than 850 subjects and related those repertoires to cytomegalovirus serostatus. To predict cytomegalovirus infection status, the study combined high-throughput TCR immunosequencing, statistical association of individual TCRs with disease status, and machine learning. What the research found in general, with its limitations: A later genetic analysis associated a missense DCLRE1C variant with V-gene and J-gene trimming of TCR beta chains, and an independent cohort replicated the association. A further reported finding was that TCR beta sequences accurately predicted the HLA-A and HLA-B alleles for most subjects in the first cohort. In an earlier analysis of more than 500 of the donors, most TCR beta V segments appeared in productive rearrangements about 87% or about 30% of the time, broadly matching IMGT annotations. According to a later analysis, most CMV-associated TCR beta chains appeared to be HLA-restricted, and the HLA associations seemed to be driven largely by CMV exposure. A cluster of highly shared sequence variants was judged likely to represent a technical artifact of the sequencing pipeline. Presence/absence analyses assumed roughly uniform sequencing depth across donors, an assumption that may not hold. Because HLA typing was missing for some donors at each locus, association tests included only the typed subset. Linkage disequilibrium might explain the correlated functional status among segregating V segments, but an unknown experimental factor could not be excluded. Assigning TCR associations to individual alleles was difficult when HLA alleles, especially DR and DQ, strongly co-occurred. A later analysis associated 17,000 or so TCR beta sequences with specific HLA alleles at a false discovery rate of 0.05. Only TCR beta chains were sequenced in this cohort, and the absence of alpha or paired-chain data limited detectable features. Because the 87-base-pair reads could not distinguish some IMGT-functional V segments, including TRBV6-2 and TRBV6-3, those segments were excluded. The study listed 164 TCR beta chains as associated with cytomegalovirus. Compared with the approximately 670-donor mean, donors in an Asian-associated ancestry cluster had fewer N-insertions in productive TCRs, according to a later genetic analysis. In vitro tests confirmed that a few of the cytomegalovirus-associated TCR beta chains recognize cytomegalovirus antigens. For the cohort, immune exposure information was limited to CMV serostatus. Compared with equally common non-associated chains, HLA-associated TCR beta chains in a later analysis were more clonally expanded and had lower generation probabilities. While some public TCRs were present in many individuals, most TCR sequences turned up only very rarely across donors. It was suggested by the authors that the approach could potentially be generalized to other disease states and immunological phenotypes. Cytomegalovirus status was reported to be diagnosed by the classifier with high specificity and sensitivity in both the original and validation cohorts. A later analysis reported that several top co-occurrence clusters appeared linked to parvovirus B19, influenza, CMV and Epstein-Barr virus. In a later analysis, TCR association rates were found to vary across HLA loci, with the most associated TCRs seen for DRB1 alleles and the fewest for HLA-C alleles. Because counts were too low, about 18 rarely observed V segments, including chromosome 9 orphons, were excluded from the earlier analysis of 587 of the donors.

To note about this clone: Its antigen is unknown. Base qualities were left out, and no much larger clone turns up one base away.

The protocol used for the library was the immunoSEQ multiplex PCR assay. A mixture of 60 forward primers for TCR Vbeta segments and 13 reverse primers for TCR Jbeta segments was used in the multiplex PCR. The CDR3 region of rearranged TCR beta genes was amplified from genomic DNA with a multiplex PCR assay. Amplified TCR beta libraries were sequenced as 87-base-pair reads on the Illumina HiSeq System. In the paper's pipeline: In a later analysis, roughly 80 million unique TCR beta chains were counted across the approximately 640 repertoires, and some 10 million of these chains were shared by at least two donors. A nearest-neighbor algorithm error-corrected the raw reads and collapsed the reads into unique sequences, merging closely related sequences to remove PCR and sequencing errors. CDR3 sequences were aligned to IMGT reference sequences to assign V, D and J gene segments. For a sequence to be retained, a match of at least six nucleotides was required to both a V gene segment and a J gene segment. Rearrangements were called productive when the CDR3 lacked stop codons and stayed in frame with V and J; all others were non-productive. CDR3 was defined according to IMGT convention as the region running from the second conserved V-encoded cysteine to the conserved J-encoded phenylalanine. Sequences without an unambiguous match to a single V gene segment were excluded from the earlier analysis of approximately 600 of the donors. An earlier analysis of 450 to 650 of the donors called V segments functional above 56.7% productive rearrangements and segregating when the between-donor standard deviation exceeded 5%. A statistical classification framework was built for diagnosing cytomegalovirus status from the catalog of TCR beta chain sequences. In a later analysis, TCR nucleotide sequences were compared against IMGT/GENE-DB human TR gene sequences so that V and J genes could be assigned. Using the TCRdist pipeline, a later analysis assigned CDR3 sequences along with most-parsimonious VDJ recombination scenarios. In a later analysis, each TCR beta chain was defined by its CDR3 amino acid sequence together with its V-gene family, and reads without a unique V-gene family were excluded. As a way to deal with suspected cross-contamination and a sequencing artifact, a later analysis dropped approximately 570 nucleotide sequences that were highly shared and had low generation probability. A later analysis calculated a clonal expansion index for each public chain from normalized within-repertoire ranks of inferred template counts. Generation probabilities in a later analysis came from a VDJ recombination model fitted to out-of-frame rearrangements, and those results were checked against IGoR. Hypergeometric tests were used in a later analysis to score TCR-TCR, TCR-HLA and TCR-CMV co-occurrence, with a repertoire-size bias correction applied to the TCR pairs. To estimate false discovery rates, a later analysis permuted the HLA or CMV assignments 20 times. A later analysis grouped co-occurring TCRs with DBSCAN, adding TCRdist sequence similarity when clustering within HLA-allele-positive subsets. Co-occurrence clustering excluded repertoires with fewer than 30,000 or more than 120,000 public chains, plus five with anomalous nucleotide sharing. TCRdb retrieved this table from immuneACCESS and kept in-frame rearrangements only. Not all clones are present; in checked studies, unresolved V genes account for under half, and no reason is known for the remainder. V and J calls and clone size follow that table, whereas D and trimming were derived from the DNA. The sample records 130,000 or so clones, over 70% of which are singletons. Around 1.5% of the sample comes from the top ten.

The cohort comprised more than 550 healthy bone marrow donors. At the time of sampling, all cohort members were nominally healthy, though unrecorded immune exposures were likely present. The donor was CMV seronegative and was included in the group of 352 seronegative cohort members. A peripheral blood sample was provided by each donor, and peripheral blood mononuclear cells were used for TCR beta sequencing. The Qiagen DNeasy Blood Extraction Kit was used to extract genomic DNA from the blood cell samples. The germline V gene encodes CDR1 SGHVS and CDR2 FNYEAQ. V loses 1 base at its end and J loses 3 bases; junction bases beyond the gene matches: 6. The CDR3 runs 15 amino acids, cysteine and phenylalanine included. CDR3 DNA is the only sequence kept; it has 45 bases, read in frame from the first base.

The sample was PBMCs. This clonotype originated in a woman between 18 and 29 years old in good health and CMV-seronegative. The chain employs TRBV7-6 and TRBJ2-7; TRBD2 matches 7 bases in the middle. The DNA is TGTGCCAGCAGCTTAGGGCCTGGCGGGAGCTACGAGCAGTACTTC. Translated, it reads CASSLGPGGSYEQYF.